This T cell receptor beta chain appears in the sequencing data of a study of control samples from healthy donors and cancer patients. Sequencing was performed with immunoSEQ multiplex PCR; in TCRdb, only in-frame clones are kept and a portion is missing. In the table there are 90,000 to 140,000 clones, about four fifths of which are singletons. The CDR3 has 15 amino acids. V shed 2 bases and J shed 2 bases, with 9 bases lying between them. CDR1 is SGHTA and CDR2 is FQGNSA in the germline V gene. The TCR originated in a woman between 45 and 65 years old in good health. V gene TRBV7-2 combines with J gene TRBJ2-2; TRBD1 might be the D (5 bases). What was sequenced was blood. The CDR3, as DNA: TGTGCCAGCAGCTTAACAGGTGGTAACACCGGGGAGCTGTTTTTT. As protein: CASSLTGGNTGELFF. The full variable domain, completed using reference TRBV7-2 and TRBJ2-2, is GAGVSQSPSNKVTEKGKDVELRCDPISGHTALYWYRQSLGQGLEFLIYFQGNSAPDKSGLPSDRFSAERTGGSVSTLTIQRTQQEDSAVYLCASSLTGGNTGELFFGEGSRLTVL.